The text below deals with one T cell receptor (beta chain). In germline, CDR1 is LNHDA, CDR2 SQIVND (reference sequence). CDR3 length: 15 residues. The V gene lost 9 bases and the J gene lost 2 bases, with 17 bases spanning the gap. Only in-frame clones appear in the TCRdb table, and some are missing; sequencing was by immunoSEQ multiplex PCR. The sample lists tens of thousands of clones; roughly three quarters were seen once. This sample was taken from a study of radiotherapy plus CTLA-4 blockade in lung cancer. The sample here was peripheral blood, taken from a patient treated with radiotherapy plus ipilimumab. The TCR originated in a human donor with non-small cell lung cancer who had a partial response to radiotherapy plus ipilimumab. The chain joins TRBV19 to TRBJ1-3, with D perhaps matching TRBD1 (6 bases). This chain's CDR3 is CASHPQGKAGNTIYF. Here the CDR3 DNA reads TGTGCCAGCCATCCACAGGGAAAGGCTGGAAACACCATATATTTT.